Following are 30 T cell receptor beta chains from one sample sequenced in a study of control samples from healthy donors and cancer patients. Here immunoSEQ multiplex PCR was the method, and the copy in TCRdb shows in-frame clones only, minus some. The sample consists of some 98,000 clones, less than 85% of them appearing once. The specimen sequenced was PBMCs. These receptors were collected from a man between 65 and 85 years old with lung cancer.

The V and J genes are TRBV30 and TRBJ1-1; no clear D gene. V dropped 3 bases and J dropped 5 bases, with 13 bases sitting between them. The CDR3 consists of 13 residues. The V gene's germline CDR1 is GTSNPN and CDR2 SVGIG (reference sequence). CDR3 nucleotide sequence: TGTGCCTGGAGGCCCCCAGTTTATACTGAAGCTTTCTTT. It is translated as CAWRPPVYTEAFF.

This CDR3 reads CATRPGGGRPYEQYF. The CDR3 nucleotides read TGTGCCACCCGCCCGGGGGGGGGACGTCCCTACGAGCAGTACTTC. The rearrangement uses TRBV3-1 (or the pseudogene TRBV3-2) and TRBJ2-7; 8 bases line up with TRBD2. CDR1 is LGHDT, CDR2 YNNKEL, per germline (reference sequence). V lost 10 bases to trimming and J lost 2 bases; unmatched junction nucleotides: 13. CDR3 length: 15 residues.

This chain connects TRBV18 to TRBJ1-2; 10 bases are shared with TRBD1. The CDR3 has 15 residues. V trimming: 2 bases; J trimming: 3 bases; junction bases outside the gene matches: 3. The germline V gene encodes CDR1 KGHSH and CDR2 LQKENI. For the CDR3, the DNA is TGTGCCAGCTCACCAGACAGGGGGCAAGACTATGGCTACACCTTC. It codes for CASSPDRGQDYGYTF.

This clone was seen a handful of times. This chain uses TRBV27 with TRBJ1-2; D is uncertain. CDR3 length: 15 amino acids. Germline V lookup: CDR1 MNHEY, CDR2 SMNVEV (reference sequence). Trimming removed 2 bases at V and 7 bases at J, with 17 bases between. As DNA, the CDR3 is TGTGCCAGCAGTTTAGAGGTAGGGCTGTTGTCTGGCTACACCTTC. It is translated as CASSLEVGLLSGYTF.

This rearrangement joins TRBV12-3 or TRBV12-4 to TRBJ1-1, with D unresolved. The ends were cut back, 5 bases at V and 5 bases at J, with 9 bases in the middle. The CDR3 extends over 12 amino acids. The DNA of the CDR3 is TGTGCCAGCAGTCCGTCGCGTACTGAAGCTTTCTTT. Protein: CASSPSRTEAFF.

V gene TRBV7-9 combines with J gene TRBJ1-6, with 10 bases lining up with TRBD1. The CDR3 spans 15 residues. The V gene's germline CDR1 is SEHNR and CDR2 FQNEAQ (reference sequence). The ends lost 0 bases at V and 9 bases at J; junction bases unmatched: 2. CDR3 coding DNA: TGTGCCAGCAGCTTAGCGACAGGGGGCATTTCACCCCTCCACTTT. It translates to CASSLATGGISPLHF. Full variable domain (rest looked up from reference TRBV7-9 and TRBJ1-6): DTGVSQNPRHKITKRGQNVTFRCDPISEHNRLYWYRQTLGQGPEFLTYFQNEAQLEKSRLLSDRFSAERPKGSFSTLEIQRTEQGDSAMYLCASSLATGGISPLHFGNGTRLTVT.

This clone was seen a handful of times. CDR3 residues: CASSKEEAGHNQQYF. The CDR3 DNA reads as TGTGCCAGCAGCAAAGAGGAAGCGGGACATAACCAGCAGTACTTC. The gene calls are TRBV21-1 and TRBJ2-7; TRBD2, as called in the table, went unchecked against the DNA. TRBV21-1 is assigned pseudogene status. The CDR3 consists of 15 residues.

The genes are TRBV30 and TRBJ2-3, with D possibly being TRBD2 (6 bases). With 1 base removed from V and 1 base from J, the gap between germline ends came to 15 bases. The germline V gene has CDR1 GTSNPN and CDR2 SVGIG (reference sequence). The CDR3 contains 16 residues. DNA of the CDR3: TGTGCCTGGAGTGCCTCTTTGGGGGGTGGCACAGATACGCAGTATTTT. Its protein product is CAWSASLGGGTDTQYF.

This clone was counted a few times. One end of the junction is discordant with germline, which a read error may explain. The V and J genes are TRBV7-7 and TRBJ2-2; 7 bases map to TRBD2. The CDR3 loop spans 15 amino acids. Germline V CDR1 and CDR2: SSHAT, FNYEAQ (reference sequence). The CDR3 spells CASSGSAGWTGELFF. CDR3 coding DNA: TGTGCTAGCAGCGGCTCAGCGGGGTGGACCGGGGAGCTGTTTTTT.

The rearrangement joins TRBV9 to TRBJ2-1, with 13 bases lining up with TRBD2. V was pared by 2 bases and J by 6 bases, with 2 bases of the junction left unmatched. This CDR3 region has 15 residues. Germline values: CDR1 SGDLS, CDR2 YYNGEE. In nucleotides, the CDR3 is TGTGCCAGCAGCGTCGGGACTAGCGGGGTCAATGAGCAGTTCTTC. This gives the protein CASSVGTSGVNEQFF.

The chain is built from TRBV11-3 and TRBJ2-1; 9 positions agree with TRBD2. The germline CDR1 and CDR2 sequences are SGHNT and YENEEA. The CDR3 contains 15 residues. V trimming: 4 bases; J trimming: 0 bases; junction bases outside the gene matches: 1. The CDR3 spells CASSSAGGSYNEQFF. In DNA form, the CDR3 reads TGTGCCAGCAGCTCAGCGGGGGGCTCCTACAATGAGCAGTTCTTC.

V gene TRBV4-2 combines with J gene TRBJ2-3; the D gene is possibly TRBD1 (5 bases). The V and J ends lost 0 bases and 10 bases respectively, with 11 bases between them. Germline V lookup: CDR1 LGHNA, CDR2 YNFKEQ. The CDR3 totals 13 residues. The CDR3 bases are TGTGCCAGCAGCCAAGAGGGAAGGGGTCCGCAGTATTTT. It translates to CASSQEGRGPQYF.

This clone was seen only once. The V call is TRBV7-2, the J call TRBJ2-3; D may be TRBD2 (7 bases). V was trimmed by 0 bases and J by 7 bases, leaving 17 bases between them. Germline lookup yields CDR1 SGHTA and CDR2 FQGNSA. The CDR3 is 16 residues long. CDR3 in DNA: TGTGCCAGCAGCTTAGCCCGGAACAGGGAGGGAAATACGCAGTATTTT. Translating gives CASSLARNREGNTQYF.

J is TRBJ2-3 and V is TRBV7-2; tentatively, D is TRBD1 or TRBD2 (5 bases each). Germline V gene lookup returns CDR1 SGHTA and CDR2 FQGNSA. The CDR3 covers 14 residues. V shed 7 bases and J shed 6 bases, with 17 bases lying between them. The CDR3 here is CASKGDLRSDTQYF. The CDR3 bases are TGTGCCAGCAAAGGGGACCTTCGATCGGATACGCAGTATTTT.

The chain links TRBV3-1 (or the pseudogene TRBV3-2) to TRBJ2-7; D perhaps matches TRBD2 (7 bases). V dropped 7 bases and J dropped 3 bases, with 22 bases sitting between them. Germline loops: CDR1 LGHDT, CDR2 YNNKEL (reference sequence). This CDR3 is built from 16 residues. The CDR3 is CASTRSGGRASYEQYF. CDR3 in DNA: TGTGCCAGCACCCGGTCCGGGGGGCGGGCTAGCTACGAGCAGTACTTC.

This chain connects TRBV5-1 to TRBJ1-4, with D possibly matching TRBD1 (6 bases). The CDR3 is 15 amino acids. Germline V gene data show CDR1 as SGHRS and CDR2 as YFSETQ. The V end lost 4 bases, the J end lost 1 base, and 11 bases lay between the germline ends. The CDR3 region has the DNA TGCGCCAGCAGCGGTCAGACAGGAACTAATGAAAAACTGTTTTTT. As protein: CASSGQTGTNEKLFF.

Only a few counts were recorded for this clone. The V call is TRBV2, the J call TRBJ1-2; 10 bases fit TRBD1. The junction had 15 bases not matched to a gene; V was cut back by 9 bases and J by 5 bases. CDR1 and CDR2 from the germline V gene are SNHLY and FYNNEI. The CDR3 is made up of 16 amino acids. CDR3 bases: TGTGCCAGTACGGGACAGGGGAGGCCTGAAGGATATGGCTACACCTTC. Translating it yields CASTGQGRPEGYGYTF.

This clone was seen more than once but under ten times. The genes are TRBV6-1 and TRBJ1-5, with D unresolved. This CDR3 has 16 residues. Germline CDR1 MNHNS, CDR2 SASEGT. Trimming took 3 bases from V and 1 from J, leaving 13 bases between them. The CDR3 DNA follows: TGTGCCAGCAGTGATCGTCCAATTGGGAGCAATCAGCCCCAGCATTTT. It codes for CASSDRPIGSNQPQHF.

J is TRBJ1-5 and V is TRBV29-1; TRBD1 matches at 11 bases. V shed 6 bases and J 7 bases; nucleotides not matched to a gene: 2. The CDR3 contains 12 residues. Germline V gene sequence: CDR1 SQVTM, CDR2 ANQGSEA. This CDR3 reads CSVGQGAQPQHF. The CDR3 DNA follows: TGCAGCGTCGGACAGGGGGCACAGCCCCAGCATTTT. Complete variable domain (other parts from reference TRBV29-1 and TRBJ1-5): SAVISQKPSRDICQRGTSLTIQCQVDSQVTMMFWYRQQPGQSLTLIATANQGSEATYESGFVIDKFPISRPNLTFSTLTVSNMSPEDSSIYLCSVGQGAQPQHFGDGTRLSIL.

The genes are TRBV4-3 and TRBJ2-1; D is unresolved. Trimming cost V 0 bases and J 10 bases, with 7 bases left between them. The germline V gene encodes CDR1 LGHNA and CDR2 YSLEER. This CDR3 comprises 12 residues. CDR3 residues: CASSQEYREQFF. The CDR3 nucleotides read TGCGCCAGCAGCCAAGAATACCGAGAGCAGTTCTTC.

CDR3 sequence: CASSYSKWAGDTEAFF. The CDR3 bases are TGTGCCAGCAGTTACAGTAAGTGGGCAGGGGACACTGAAGCTTTCTTT. J is TRBJ1-1 and V is TRBV6-5; D might be TRBD1 (6 bases). Per germline, CDR1 MNHEY and CDR2 SVGAGI. The CDR3 runs 16 residues. Trimming cost V 2 bases and J 3 bases, with 16 bases left between them.

The CDR3: CASSSDRGLSYGYTF. Here the CDR3 DNA reads TGTGCCAGCAGCTCGGACAGGGGGTTGTCCTATGGCTACACCTTC. The genes are TRBV7-9 and TRBJ1-2, with 10 bases aligning to TRBD1. The germline CDR1 and CDR2 sequences are SEHNR and FQNEAQ (reference sequence). CDR3 length equals 15 residues. V trimming: 4 bases; J trimming: 4 bases; junction bases outside the gene matches: 6.

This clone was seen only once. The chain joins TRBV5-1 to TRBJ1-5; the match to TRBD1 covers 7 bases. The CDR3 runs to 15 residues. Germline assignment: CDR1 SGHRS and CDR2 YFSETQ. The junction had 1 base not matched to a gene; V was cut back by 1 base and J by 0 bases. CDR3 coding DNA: TGCGCCAGCAGCTTGACAGGGGATAGCAATCAGCCCCAGCATTTT. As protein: CASSLTGDSNQPQHF.

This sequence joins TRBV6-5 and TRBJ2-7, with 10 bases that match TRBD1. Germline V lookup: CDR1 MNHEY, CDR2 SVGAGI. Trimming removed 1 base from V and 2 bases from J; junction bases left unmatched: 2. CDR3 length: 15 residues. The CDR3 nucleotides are TGTGCCAGCAGTTACTACGGACAGGGGGCCTACGAGCAGTACTTC. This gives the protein CASSYYGQGAYEQYF.

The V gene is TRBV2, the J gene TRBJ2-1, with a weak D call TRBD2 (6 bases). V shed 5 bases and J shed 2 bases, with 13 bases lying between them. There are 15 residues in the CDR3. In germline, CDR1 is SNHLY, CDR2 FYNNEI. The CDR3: CASSNRDFTYNEQFF. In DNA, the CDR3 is TGTGCCAGCAGTAACCGGGACTTCACCTACAATGAGCAGTTCTTC.

CDR3 residues: CATRSYNEQFF. The CDR3 coding sequence is TGTGCCACCCGCTCCTACAATGAGCAGTTCTTC. The rearrangement uses TRBV2 and TRBJ2-1; D is ambiguous. Trimming pared 10 bases from V and 0 bases from J, leaving 4 bases between. CDR3 length: 11 amino acids. In germline, CDR1 is SNHLY, CDR2 FYNNEI. Full variable domain (outside the CDR3, taken from reference TRBV2 and TRBJ2-1): EPEVTQTPSHQVTQMGQEVILRCVPISNHLYFYWYRQILGQKVEFLVSFYNNEISEKSEIFDDQFSVERPDGSNFTLKIRSTKLEDSAMYFCATRSYNEQFFGPGTRLTVL.

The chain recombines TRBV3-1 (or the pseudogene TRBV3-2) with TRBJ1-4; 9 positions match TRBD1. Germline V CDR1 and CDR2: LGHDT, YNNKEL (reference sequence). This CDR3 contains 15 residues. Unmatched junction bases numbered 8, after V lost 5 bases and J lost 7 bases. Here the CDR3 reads CASSGGQGRVEKLFF. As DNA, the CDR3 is TGTGCCAGCAGCGGCGGACAGGGGAGGGTTGAAAAACTGTTTTTT.

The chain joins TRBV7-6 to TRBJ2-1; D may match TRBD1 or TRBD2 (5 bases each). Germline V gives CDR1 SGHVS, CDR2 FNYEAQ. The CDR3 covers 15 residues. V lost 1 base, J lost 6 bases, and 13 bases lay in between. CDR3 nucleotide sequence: TGTGCCAGCAGCTTAGTCCCGGGACGATTCAATGAGCAGTTCTTC. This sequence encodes CASSLVPGRFNEQFF.

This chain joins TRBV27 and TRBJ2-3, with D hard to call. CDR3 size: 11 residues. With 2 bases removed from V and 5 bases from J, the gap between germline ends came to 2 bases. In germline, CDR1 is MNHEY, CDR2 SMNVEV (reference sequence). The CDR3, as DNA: TGTGCCAGCAGTTTAGGAGATACGCAGTATTTT. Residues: CASSLGDTQYF.

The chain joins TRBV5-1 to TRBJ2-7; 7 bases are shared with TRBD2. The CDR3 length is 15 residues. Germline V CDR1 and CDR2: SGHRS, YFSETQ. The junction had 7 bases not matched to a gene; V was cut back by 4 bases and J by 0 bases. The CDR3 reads CASSPGDYTSYEQYF. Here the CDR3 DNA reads TGCGCCAGCAGCCCCGGGGACTACACCTCCTACGAGCAGTACTTC.